This passage covers 21 T cell receptor beta chains from one sample sequenced in a study of blood T cell repertoires in COVID-19. The method was immunoSEQ multiplex PCR; TCRdb's version includes in-frame clones alone and lacks a portion of them. This table holds about 98,000 clones, approximately 86% found once. Sequenced: peripheral blood. Every receptor here comes from a man between 45 and 60 years old with acute or convalescent COVID-19.

J is TRBJ2-7 and V is TRBV29-1; TRBD2 aligns across 8 bases. Losses at the gene ends were 4 bases for V and 6 bases for J; bases not matched to a gene: 5. Germline-derived CDR1 and CDR2 are SQVTM and ANQGSEA. The CDR3 has 12 residues. The CDR3 coding sequence is TGCAGCGTTGCGCGGGGGGCGGGCGAGCAGTACTTC. Its translation: CSVARGAGEQYF.

The chain combines TRBV2 with TRBJ1-2; D ambiguous. The CDR3 covers 14 residues. V was pared by 7 bases and J by 8 bases, with 20 bases between. The germline gives CDR1 SNHLY, CDR2 FYNNEI. CDR3: CASTETTGKGGYTF. For the CDR3, the DNA is TGTGCCAGCACCGAGACTACGGGGAAAGGGGGCTACACCTTC. Supplemented by reference TRBV2 and TRBJ1-2, the full variable domain reads EPEVTQTPSHQVTQMGQEVILRCVPISNHLYFYWYRQILGQKVEFLVSFYNNEISEKSEIFDDQFSVERPDGSNFTLKIRSTKLEDSAMYFCASTETTGKGGYTFGSGTRLTVV.

The V gene is TRBV15, the J gene TRBJ2-1, with D perhaps TRBD2 (5 bases). Deletions cut 0 bases from V and 10 bases from J, with 13 bases between. This CDR3 is built from 14 residues. CDR1 LNHNV and CDR2 YYDKDF come from the germline V gene (reference sequence). CDR3 DNA: TGTGCCACCAGCAGAGATCCTCGAGGAGGCGAGCAGTTCTTC. This sequence encodes CATSRDPRGGEQFF.

The V and J genes are TRBV7-9 and TRBJ2-7; possible D gene TRBD2, 5 bases. Trimming shortened V by 2 bases and J by 3 bases, and 17 bases separated the two germline ends. In germline, CDR1 is SEHNR, CDR2 FQNEAQ (reference sequence). CDR3 size: 16 residues. CDR3 sequence: CASSLTPVRGNYEQYF. The CDR3 DNA follows: TGTGCCAGCAGCTTAACTCCCGTCCGAGGGAACTACGAGCAGTACTTC.

J is TRBJ1-2 and V is TRBV4-1; 7 bases line up with TRBD1. Germline V lookup: CDR1 MGHRA, CDR2 YSYEKL. The CDR3 is made up of 14 amino acids. The V gene end was trimmed by 0 bases and the J gene end by 2 bases; junction bases not matched to a gene: 0. CDR3: CASSQDRGNYGYTF. The CDR3 DNA follows: TGCGCCAGCAGCCAAGACAGGGGGAACTATGGCTACACCTTC.

This sequence joins TRBV5-6 and TRBJ1-1; D unresolved. CDR1 is SGHDT and CDR2 is YYEEEE in the germline V gene. The V and J ends lost 0 bases and 2 bases respectively, with 5 bases between them. CDR3 size: 13 residues. As DNA, the CDR3 is TGTGCCAGCAGCTTGGATTTAAACACTGAAGCTTTCTTT. This translates into CASSLDLNTEAFF.

The gene calls are TRBV5-1 and TRBJ1-1, with D unclear. Germline V CDR1 and CDR2: SGHRS, YFSETQ. The ends were cut back, 0 bases at V and 0 bases at J, with 6 bases in the middle. CDR3 length: 14 amino acids. As DNA, the CDR3 is TGCGCCAGCAGCTTGGAGGAGGTGAACACTGAAGCTTTCTTT. It encodes CASSLEEVNTEAFF.

The rearrangement joins TRBV5-6 to TRBJ2-5; possibly TRBD1 for D (5 bases). Per germline, CDR1 SGHDT and CDR2 YYEEEE. This CDR3 comprises 15 residues. With 0 bases removed from V and 5 bases from J, the gap between germline ends came to 14 bases. The CDR3 reads CASSLAGLVSETQYF. CDR3 DNA sequence: TGTGCCAGCAGCTTGGCAGGGCTAGTCTCGGAGACCCAGTACTTC.

The chain joins TRBV5-1 to TRBJ1-1; TRBD1 is a possible D gene (5 bases). The germline gives CDR1 SGHRS, CDR2 YFSETQ. V lost 0 bases, J lost 4 bases, and 13 bases lay in between. The CDR3 loop spans 15 amino acids. As DNA, the CDR3 is TGCGCCAGCAGCTTGGGTGAGACGGGGGGCACTGAAGCTTTCTTT. Translated, it gives CASSLGETGGTEAFF.

The rearrangement links TRBV12-5 to TRBJ2-1; 7 positions match TRBD1. The germline CDR1 and CDR2 sequences are LGHNT and FRNRAP. CDR3 length equals 12 residues. Trimming at V came to 6 bases and at J to 10 bases, leaving 6 bases not matched to a gene. The DNA of the CDR3 is TGTGCTAGTGGCCCAGACAGGGACGAGCAGTTCTTC. Its translation is CASGPDRDEQFF.

V usage is TRBV10-3 and J usage is TRBJ2-7; a possible D gene is TRBD1 (6 bases). The CDR3 sequence is 14 residues long. Trimming stripped 7 bases from V and 0 bases from J, with 13 bases between. Germline V gene data show CDR1 as ENHRY and CDR2 as SYGVKD. DNA for the CDR3: TGTGCCATCACCGGGACGGACAGCTCCTACGAGCAGTACTTC. Translating it yields CAITGTDSSYEQYF.

This clone is medium-sized (0.01 to 0.1%) in the sample. The chain is built from TRBV11-3 and TRBJ1-1; D unresolved. Germline assignment: CDR1 SGHNT and CDR2 YENEEA. This CDR3 region has 15 residues. Trimming took off 4 bases at V and 4 bases at J, with 16 bases between the two ends. The CDR3 DNA reads as TGTGCCAGCAGCTCCACCTCTATGGCGGTCACTGAAGCTTTCTTT. It specifies CASSSTSMAVTEAFF. The full variable domain, in which reference TRBV11-3 and TRBJ1-1 provide the parts outside the CDR3, is EAGVVQSPRYKIIEKKQPVAFWCNPISGHNTLYWYLQNLGQGPELLIRYENEEAVDDSQLPKDRFSAERLKGVDSTLKIQPAELGDSAVYLCASSSTSMAVTEAFFGQGTRLTVV.

V gene TRBV10-3 combines with J gene TRBJ2-1, with a tentative D call TRBD1 (5 bases). The germline V and J ends were trimmed by 6 bases and 5 bases, with 8 bases remaining between them. The CDR3 totals 12 residues. Germline V gene data show CDR1 as ENHRY and CDR2 as SYGVKD. The CDR3 nucleotides are TGTGCCATCAGGGACAACGACAATGAGCAGTTCTTC. It codes for CAIRDNDNEQFF.

This clone was seen a single time. J is TRBJ2-2 and V is TRBV6-6; 10 bases line up with TRBD2. The CDR3 runs 14 residues. V lost 10 bases and J lost 6; bases outside the gene matches: 8. Germline V gene lookup returns CDR1 MNHNY and CDR2 SVGAGI (reference sequence). As DNA, the CDR3 is TGTGCCATAGCGGGACTAGCGACCGCCGGGGAGCTGTTTTTT. This encodes CAIAGLATAGELFF.

The V and J genes are TRBV6-5 and TRBJ2-2; 9 bases align to TRBD1. The CDR3 is made up of 15 amino acids. Germline V CDR1 and CDR2: MNHEY, SVGAGI. The J segment lost 4 bases and the V segment lost 6 bases, leaving 6 bases of the junction unmatched. The CDR3 DNA is TGTGCCAGCAGCTCCACAGGGGGCCTCACCGGGGAGCTGTTTTTT. As protein: CASSSTGGLTGELFF.

The chain joins TRBV24-1 to TRBJ2-5; 7 bases line up with TRBD1. The CDR3 consists of 16 residues. V gave up 4 bases and J gave up 1 base; unmatched junction bases: 8. Germline V gene sequence: CDR1 KGHDR, CDR2 SFDVKD. The CDR3 spells CATSDPRTGAQETQYF. CDR3 sequence (DNA): TGTGCCACCAGTGACCCCAGGACAGGAGCCCAAGAGACCCAGTACTTC.

The rearrangement links TRBV4-2 to TRBJ2-1; 12 bases fit TRBD2. Germline CDR1 reads LGHNA; CDR2 reads YNFKEQ. The ends lost 1 base at V and 7 bases at J; junction bases unmatched: 8. The CDR3 is 17 amino acids. The CDR3 DNA follows: TGTGCCAGCAGCCAAGCGGAGCTAGCGGGAGGGCCTAATGAGCAGTTCTTC. Protein product: CASSQAELAGGPNEQFF.

The gene calls are TRBV6-5 and TRBJ1-1; TRBD1 might be the D (6 bases). The CDR3 totals 13 residues. V gave up 5 bases and J gave up 7 bases, with 14 bases separating them. CDR1 is MNHEY, CDR2 SVGAGI, per germline. CDR3 coding DNA: TGTGCCAGCAGTCTAGACAGGTATAATGAAGCTTTCTTT. This translates into CASSLDRYNEAFF.

The genes are TRBV4-1 and TRBJ1-1, with D possibly TRBD1 on 5 matching bases. CDR3 length: 13 residues. Trimming removed 4 bases at V and 11 bases at J, with 17 bases between. The germline V gene encodes CDR1 MGHRA and CDR2 YSYEKL. In nucleotides, the CDR3 is TGCGCCAGCAGCCGCGCGGAGGGGCTTCAGGCTTTCTTT. It codes for CASSRAEGLQAFF.

The chain carries TRBV7-2 and TRBJ2-1, with 14 bases matching TRBD2. Trimming removed 7 bases from V and 9 bases from J; junction bases left unmatched: 11. The CDR3 loop spans 16 amino acids. CDR1 is SGHTA and CDR2 is FQGNSA in the germline V gene. CDR3 in amino acids: CASTLQGTSGRSEQFF. As DNA, the CDR3 is TGTGCCAGCACCCTTCAGGGGACTAGCGGGAGAAGTGAGCAGTTCTTC.

The chain is built from TRBV18 and TRBJ2-6; D possibly corresponds to TRBD1 (7 bases). Trimming cost V 6 bases and J 1 base, with 13 bases left between them. This CDR3 spans 16 amino acids. Germline CDR1 KGHSH, CDR2 LQKENI. The CDR3: CASSAGQLSGANVLTF. CDR3 nucleotide sequence: TGTGCCAGCTCGGCGGGACAGTTATCTGGGGCCAACGTCCTGACTTTC.